The 21 T cell receptor beta chains presented below share a single source sample, sequenced in a study of blood T cell repertoires in COVID-19. Repertoires were generated with immunoSEQ multiplex PCR, while TCRdb's copy carries only in-frame clones and drops some. The sample contains about 460,000 clones, 70% to 90% of which appear only once. The specimen sequenced was PBMCs or T cells enriched from blood (not recorded which). The source is an older woman who had recovered from COVID-19.

Comments on this clone: The identical CDR3 is also encoded by other nucleotide sequences in the sample. This rearrangement joins TRBV7-8 to TRBJ1-6, with 11 bases aligning to TRBD1. Unmatched junction bases numbered 6, after V lost 1 base and J lost 1 base. This CDR3 has 19 residues. CDR1 is SGHVS, CDR2 FQNEAQ, per germline. In nucleotides, the CDR3 is TGTGCCAGCAGCTTAGTCTTCGGGACAGGGGGTTCCTATAATTCACCCCTCCACTTT. It translates to CASSLVFGTGGSYNSPLHF.

The genes are TRBV14 and TRBJ1-3; D not certain. Trimming left V 1 base short and J 4 bases short, with 11 bases between. Germline V CDR1 and CDR2: SGHDN, FVKESK. CDR3 length equals 15 residues. This CDR3 is CASSQAELVGNTIYF. In DNA form, the CDR3 reads TGTGCCAGCAGCCAAGCGGAGTTGGTAGGAAACACCATATATTTT.

The chain joins TRBV9 to TRBJ2-3, with D possibly TRBD2 on 5 matching bases. Deletions cut 0 bases from V and 2 bases from J, with 13 bases between. The CDR3 spans 16 residues. The germline V gene encodes CDR1 SGDLS and CDR2 YYNGEE. The CDR3 loop reads CASSVAGRGYTDTQYF. CDR3 nucleotide sequence: TGTGCCAGCAGCGTAGCTGGCCGGGGATACACAGATACGCAGTATTTT.

The chain joins TRBV5-8 to TRBJ2-1, with 9 bases aligning to TRBD2. Germline V lookup: CDR1 SGHTS, CDR2 YDEGEE. After removal of 2 bases from V and 4 bases from J, the junction contained 4 bases not matched to a gene. CDR3 length equals 15 residues. CDR3 nucleotide sequence: TGTGCCAGCAGCTTAGCGGGGGGATATTACAATGAGCAGTTCTTC. Encoded protein: CASSLAGGYYNEQFF.

The gene calls are TRBV2 and TRBJ2-2; 10 nucleotides match TRBD2. CDR1 is SNHLY and CDR2 is FYNNEI in the germline V gene. The CDR3 runs 17 residues. V lost 6 bases, J lost 0 bases, and 7 bases stayed unmatched. The CDR3: CASRALAGTTNTGELFF. CDR3 sequence (DNA): TGTGCCAGCAGAGCACTAGCGGGGACCACGAACACCGGGGAGCTGTTTTTT.

The chain combines TRBV9 with TRBJ2-2, with a possible D match to TRBD2 (5 bases). The ends were cut back, 1 base at V and 2 bases at J, with 12 bases in the middle. CDR1 SGDLS and CDR2 YYNGEE come from the germline V gene. The CDR3 runs to 16 residues. CDR3 loop: CASSVYGLYNTGELFF. The CDR3 coding sequence is TGTGCCAGCAGCGTATATGGACTCTACAACACCGGGGAGCTGTTTTTT.

This clone occurred many times. V usage is TRBV14 and J usage is TRBJ1-1; D not resolved. V lost 2 bases and J 5 bases, leaving 12 bases between the germline ends. Germline loops: CDR1 SGHDN, CDR2 FVKESK. This CDR3 has 14 residues. CDR3 DNA: TGTGCCAGCAGCCAACTATCAACCCTTACTGAAGCTTTCTTT. Protein product: CASSQLSTLTEAFF. Variable domain in full (rest from reference TRBV14 and TRBJ1-1): EAGVTQFPSHSVIEKGQTVTLRCDPISGHDNLYWYRRVMGKEIKFLLHFVKESKQDESGMPNNRFLAERTGGTYSTLKVQPAELEDSGVYFCASSQLSTLTEAFFGQGTRLTVV.

CDR3 DNA sequence: TGCGCCAGCAGCACGGACAGGGTTAGTGCCGGGGAGCTGTTTTTT. This codes for CASSTDRVSAGELFF. V is TRBV5-1 and J is TRBJ2-2, with 8 positions matching TRBD1. Germline V gene data show CDR1 as SGHRS and CDR2 as YFSETQ. The CDR3 consists of 15 residues. V shed 4 bases and J 6 bases; nucleotides not matched to a gene: 8.

The V and J genes are TRBV2 and TRBJ1-1; D uncertain. Germline V gives CDR1 SNHLY, CDR2 FYNNEI. The CDR3 runs to 13 residues. V was shortened by 7 bases and J by 0 bases, with 9 bases between the two germline ends. The CDR3 region has the DNA TGTGCCAGCAACCGGGGAATGAACACTGAAGCTTTCTTT. Its translation is CASNRGMNTEAFF.

The genes are TRBV5-1 and TRBJ1-1; a weak D match, TRBD1 (5 bases). The CDR3 is 14 residues long. CDR1 and CDR2 (germline): SGHRS, YFSETQ. V lost 5 bases and J 1 base, leaving 12 bases between the germline ends. CDR3 region: CASRRQYSNTEAFF. DNA for the CDR3: TGCGCCAGCAGGAGACAGTACTCGAACACTGAAGCTTTCTTT.

CDR3 sequence: CASSLTTAYGYTF. DNA of the CDR3: TGTGCCAGCAGCTTAACGACAGCCTATGGCTACACCTTC. The chain carries TRBV12-3 or TRBV12-4 and TRBJ1-2; D possibly corresponds to TRBD1 (5 bases). Deletions cut 6 bases from V and 4 bases from J, with 12 bases between. This CDR3 comprises 13 residues.

This rearrangement joins TRBV29-1 to TRBJ1-3, with 8 bases fitting TRBD1. J lost 3 bases, V lost 5 bases, and 9 bases had no gene match. This CDR3 comprises 15 residues. Germline loops: CDR1 SQVTM, CDR2 ANQGSEA. The chain's CDR3 is CSVSGGRLVGNTIYF. The DNA of the CDR3 is TGCAGCGTTTCAGGGGGCCGCCTAGTTGGAAACACCATATATTTT.

The chain joins TRBV10-1 to TRBJ2-1, with TRBD2 identical over 9 bases. This CDR3 has 12 amino acids. Germline CDR1 WNHNN, CDR2 SYGVQD (reference sequence). Germline trimming cut 2 bases from V and 15 bases from J; bases unmatched to any gene: 5. The CDR3 DNA reads TGCGCCAGCAGTGAGACTAGCGGGTTTCGGTTCTTC. Amino acids: CASSETSGFRFF.

The chain combines TRBV6-5 with TRBJ1-4; 9 nucleotides agree with TRBD1. V dropped 2 bases and J dropped 7; count of bases not matched to a gene: 8. The CDR3 extends over 16 amino acids. Looked up from germline, CDR1 is MNHEY and CDR2 is SVGAGI. The chain's CDR3 is CASSYGSGQGIEKLFF. In DNA, the CDR3 is TGTGCCAGCAGTTACGGGTCGGGACAGGGAATTGAAAAACTGTTTTTT.

V gene TRBV7-6 combines with J gene TRBJ2-3; TRBD1 matches 8 bases. Trimming at V came to 7 bases and at J to 2 bases, leaving 5 bases not matched to a gene. The length of the CDR3 is 14 residues. Germline CDR1 reads SGHVS; CDR2 reads FNYEAQ. CDR3 bases: TGTGCCAGCACGGACAGGGCCCCCACAGATACGCAGTATTTT. Translated: CASTDRAPTDTQYF. The variable domain in full, completed from reference TRBV7-6 and TRBJ2-3, reads GAGVSQSPRYKVTKRGQDVALRCDPISGHVSLYWYRQALGQGPEFLTYFNYEAQQDKSGLPNDRFSAERPEGSISTLTIQRTEQRDSAMYRCASTDRAPTDTQYFGPGTRLTVL.

The CDR3 region is CASSLTRGYGYTF. CDR3 nucleotide sequence: TGTGCCAGCAGTTTAACCAGGGGTTATGGCTACACCTTC. V gene TRBV28 combines with J gene TRBJ1-2, with D perhaps TRBD1 (6 bases). Germline CDR1 reads MDHEN; CDR2 reads SYDVKM. This CDR3 is 13 amino acids long. Between the trimmed V and J ends, which lost 2 bases and 5 bases, there was a span of 9 bases.

This chain links TRBV6-6 with TRBJ1-1; D possibly corresponds to TRBD1 (5 bases). Germline CDR1 MNHNY, CDR2 SVGAGI (reference sequence). The germline V and J ends were trimmed by 0 bases and 8 bases, with 10 bases remaining between them. This CDR3 region has 13 residues. In nucleotides, the CDR3 is TGTGCCAGCAGTTACTCGACCGGACACGAAGCTTTCTTT. Translating it yields CASSYSTGHEAFF.

The gene calls are TRBV5-5 and TRBJ1-3; weak D call: TRBD1 (5 bases). The germline V gene encodes CDR1 SGHKS and CDR2 YYEKEE (reference sequence). V was pared by 4 bases and J by 0 bases, with 11 bases between. This CDR3 spans 15 amino acids. CDR3 DNA: TGTGCCAGCAGCCAGGGACTGAGCTCTGGAAACACCATATATTTT. Its protein is CASSQGLSSGNTIYF.

Concerning this clone itself: The sample carries other DNA sequences with the same CDR3. J is TRBJ2-1 and V is TRBV7-2; the match to TRBD1 covers 8 bases. The length of the CDR3 is 16 residues. Germline V lookup: CDR1 SGHTA, CDR2 FQGNSA. J gave up 1 base and V 1 base, and 3 bases lay outside the gene matches. Written as DNA, the CDR3 is TGTGCCAGCAGCTTAGTTGGGACAGGTTCCTACAATGAGCAGTTCTTC. Translation gives CASSLVGTGSYNEQFF.

V and J are TRBV5-1 and TRBJ2-5; D is possibly TRBD1 (6 bases). Trimming shortened V by 5 bases and J by 1 base, and 12 bases separated the two germline ends. This CDR3 has 14 residues. Germline loops: CDR1 SGHRS, CDR2 YFSETQ. The CDR3 sequence: CASRLTGPQETQYF. The CDR3 nucleotides are TGCGCCAGCAGGCTCACAGGGCCCCAAGAGACCCAGTACTTC.

The gene calls are TRBV28 and TRBJ1-2, with D perhaps matching TRBD1 (6 bases). Germline V gene lookup returns CDR1 MDHEN and CDR2 SYDVKM. Trimming left V 5 bases short and J 4 bases short, with 17 bases between. The CDR3 sequence is 15 residues long. CDR3: CASSAETGFSYGYTF. The CDR3 region has the DNA TGTGCCAGCAGTGCGGAGACAGGCTTCAGCTATGGCTACACCTTC.